Following are 9 T cell receptor beta chains from one sample sequenced in a study of regulatory T cells in long-lasting Graves disease (dated by TCRdb to 2020 to 2023). Library prep was done by multiplex PCR. The sequencing machine was an Illumina HiSeq 4000. iRepertoire HTBI primers and Arm-PCR amplification of CDR3 regions were used to construct TCR beta libraries. The public reads were quality trimmed at Q25 with fastp and then assembled into clones with MiXCR by TCRdb, keeping productive beta chains. A single entry per CDR3 protein holds the most common genes and DNA from its merged rows. In all, the sample holds roughly 470,000 distinct CDR3 sequences, and more than 20% of those were seen once. The top ten clonotypes cover 6.5% to 8% of the sample. The time point label here, explained by the study, means: persistent/refractory GD, antithyroid drugs over 5 years with positive TRAb. For both TCR sequencing and RNA sequencing, RNA was extracted from PBMCs using TRIzol.

This specimen was peripheral blood mononuclear cells (PBMCs), taken when the disease was refractory, from a patient treated with antithyroid drugs. These receptors were obtained from a female donor with Graves disease.

The table lists this clonotype with many counts. The V and J genes are TRBV28 and TRBJ2-2, with unresolved D. Germline V gene data show CDR1 as MDHEN and CDR2 as SYDVKM. V gave up 3 bases and J gave up 0 bases, with 8 bases separating them. The CDR3 covers 15 residues. CDR3 bases: TGTGCCAGCAGTTTCGCGTGGACGAACACCGGGGAGCTGTTTTTT. Translated: CASSFAWTNTGELFF.

This clonotype was recorded many times. The CDR3 coding sequence is TGCAGTCCTTCCGGGGGGATCGGCACTGAAGCTTTCTTT. Its protein is CSPSGGIGTEAFF. V and J are TRBV20-1 and TRBJ1-1; D is perhaps TRBD1 (5 bases). CDR1 and CDR2 (germline): DFQATT, SNEGSKA (reference sequence). The CDR3 extends over 13 amino acids. V was pared by 8 bases and J by 4 bases, with 17 bases between.

V gene TRBV6-5 combines with J gene TRBJ2-4; D is tentatively TRBD1 or TRBD2 (6 bases each). This CDR3 is built from 17 residues. V shed 3 bases and J shed 0 bases, with 15 bases lying between them. Germline-derived CDR1 and CDR2 are MNHEY and SVGAGI. Here the CDR3 reads CASSYGDGGSAKNIQYF. As DNA, the CDR3 is TGTGCCAGCAGTTATGGGGACGGGGGCTCAGCCAAAAACATTCAGTACTTC.

This clonotype was seen ten or more times. The rearrangement uses TRBV10-3 and TRBJ2-7; 9 positions agree with TRBD2. The length of the CDR3 is 17 residues. Trimming removed 2 bases from V and 6 bases from J; junction bases left unmatched: 14. The germline gives CDR1 ENHRY, CDR2 SYGVKD. CDR3 loop: CAISEKVSGGPLSEQYF. In DNA, the CDR3 is TGTGCCATCAGTGAGAAGGTTAGCGGGGGACCCCTAAGCGAGCAGTACTTC.

The genes are TRBV2 and TRBJ2-1, with D perhaps TRBD1 (7 bases). Germline V lookup: CDR1 SNHLY, CDR2 FYNNEI. The CDR3 length is 13 residues. Trimming stripped 7 bases from V and 10 bases from J, with 17 bases between. CDR3 coding DNA: TGTGCCAGCAACCTTATTCCAGGGGGGGAGCAGTTCTTC. Its protein product is CASNLIPGGEQFF.

Regarding this clonotype: One end of the junction fails to match germline, which may point to a read error. The rearrangement links TRBV4-3 to TRBJ2-7; 10 bases line up with TRBD2. Looked up from germline, CDR1 is LGHNA and CDR2 is YSLEER. This CDR3 contains 17 residues. The DNA for the CDR3 is TGCGCCAGCAGCCAAGATCTCGGGTCTAGCGGGAGTTACGGGCAGTACTTC. Residues: CASSQDLGSSGSYGQYF.

The chain combines TRBV30 with TRBJ1-1; D not resolved. This CDR3 region has 13 residues. The V end lost 0 bases, the J end lost 4 bases, and 9 bases lay between the germline ends. CDR1 is GTSNPN and CDR2 is SVGIG in the germline V gene (reference sequence). The CDR3 coding sequence is TGTGCCTGGAGTGTCCTATCAACCACTGAAGCTTTCTTT. Translating it yields CAWSVLSTTEAFF. The full variable domain, rest sourced from reference TRBV30 and TRBJ1-1, is SQTIHQWPATLVQPVGSPLSLECTVEGTSNPNLYWYRQAAGRGLQLLFYSVGIGQISSEVPQNLSASRPQDRQFILSSKKLLLSDSGFYLCAWSVLSTTEAFFGQGTRLTVV.

This clonotype was seen a few times. The chain recombines TRBV20-1 with TRBJ2-7, with D tentatively TRBD1 (7 bases). Germline loops: CDR1 DFQATT, CDR2 SNEGSKA (reference sequence). The CDR3 length is 13 residues. V lost 5 bases, J lost 3 bases, and 14 bases lay in between. As DNA, the CDR3 is TGCAGTGCTGAGGAGGGGGCGCGCTACGAGCAGTACTTC. Translated, it gives CSAEEGARYEQYF.

This clonotype was recorded at least ten times. The chain carries TRBV29-1 and TRBJ1-1, with 7 bases fitting TRBD1. J was trimmed by 6 bases and V by 7 bases; bases with no gene match: 8. Germline V gives CDR1 SQVTM, CDR2 ANQGSEA. CDR3 length: 12 residues. The DNA of the CDR3 is TGCAGCGCAGGACAGGTTCGTGCTGAAGCTTTCTTT. Translated, it gives CSAGQVRAEAFF.